This section outlines one T cell receptor (beta chain) sequence together with its context. Its antigen is undetermined. The record originates from a study of monozygotic twins with inflammatory bowel disease. Study observations and caveats: None of the different T cell subtypes could be distinguished from one another.

After re-calling the 5' RACE reads, TCRdb lists one entry per CDR3 protein, DNA absent. This sample's table reports about 210,000 distinct CDR3 sequences. The TCR sequence derives from a human donor with ulcerative colitis or Crohn's disease, or a healthy co-twin of an affected twin (not recorded which). The sequenced sample consisted of blood.

The CDR3 here is CASRSLVQGVHTEAFF. The genes are TRBV11-2 and TRBJ1-1; TCRdb selects TRBD1, and the lack of DNA leaves this call unchecked. Germline values: CDR1 SGHAT, CDR2 FQNNGV. The CDR3 runs 16 residues.